This entry lists 7 T cell receptor beta chains sequenced from one sample in a study of tumor-infiltrating lymphocytes in primary liver carcinoma. Unsorted whole blood supplied the blood RNA, and germline DNA was isolated too. The researchers produced TCR beta cDNA from around 500 ng total RNA with a constant-region primer. Slightly modified ARM-PCR with three nested multiplex PCR rounds yielded TCR beta libraries. Both of the initial two PCR rounds ran for around 9 cycles and employed TRBV1-TRBV30 forward primers alongside a C-beta reverse primer. TCRdb independently ran MiXCR on the multiplex PCR reads; one entry per CDR3 protein. The sample consists of 330,000 or so distinct CDR3 sequences, about 61% of them appearing once. Specimen: peripheral blood. These receptors were taken from a middle-aged man with primary liver carcinoma and hepatitis B virus infection.

This clonotype was detected only once. One junction end does not reproduce the germline sequence, and a read error may be involved. The chain joins TRBV11-2 to TRBJ2-4, with 7 bases aligning to TRBD2. This CDR3 comprises 18 residues. The germline gives CDR1 SGHAT, CDR2 FQNNGV. Written as DNA, the CDR3 is TGTGCCAGCAGCCCCAAGCACGCCTACGGGACCGGGAGGAACATTCGGTATTTC. This codes for CASSPKHAYGTGRNIRYF.

Details on this clonotype: Being one base from a much bigger clone, this may be a read error. The chain links TRBV6-5 to TRBJ1-6; no clear D. Germline assignment: CDR1 MNHEY and CDR2 SVGAGI. The CDR3 totals 18 residues. The CDR3 sequence: CASSLTPDPAPDNPPLHF. Here the CDR3 DNA reads TGTGCCAGCTCCTTGACTCCTGACCCTGCTCCGGATAATCCACCCCTCCACTTT.

This clonotype showed up just a few times. The chain links TRBV6-2 or TRBV6-3 to TRBJ2-1; D is unclear. The V end was cut by 2 bases, the J end by 9 bases, with 11 bases between. Germline loops: CDR1 MNHEY, CDR2 SVGEGT. The CDR3 has 13 residues. CDR3 amino acids: CASSYAGYVEQFF. The CDR3 nucleotides read TGTGCCAGCAGTTACGCCGGTTATGTTGAGCAGTTCTTC.

Regarding this clonotype: A read error may explain this, as a much larger clone is one base away. This chain joins TRBV28 and TRBJ2-4; tentatively, D is TRBD2 (6 bases). The CDR3 totals 15 residues. V shed 5 bases and J shed 10 bases, with 21 bases lying between them. Germline V gene lookup returns CDR1 MDHEN and CDR2 SYDVKM. CDR3 sequence reads: CASSGPGSWAKIQYF. CDR3 DNA: TGTGCCAGCAGTGGCCCCGGGAGTTGGGCAAAGATTCAGTACTTC.

This clonotype was picked up a small number of times. The chain employs TRBV10-2 and TRBJ2-3; 8 bases line up with TRBD2. CDR3 length: 11 amino acids. Germline CDR1 and CDR2: WSHSY and SAAADI. V lost 11 bases to trimming and J lost 5 bases; unmatched junction nucleotides: 3. The CDR3 is CAAGTRDTQYF. DNA for the CDR3: TGCGCCGCCGGGACTAGAGATACGCAGTATTTT.

Of note for this clonotype: A much larger clone is a single base away; this may be a read error. V usage is TRBV4-1 and J usage is TRBJ1-3; D not resolved. Between the trimmed V and J ends, which lost 5 bases and 7 bases, there was a span of 12 bases. Germline loops: CDR1 MGHRA, CDR2 YSYEKL. The CDR3 is made up of 13 amino acids. In nucleotides, the CDR3 is TGCGCCAGCAGCACCAGACAAGGCAACACCATATATTTT. Its protein product is CASSTRQGNTIYF.

On this clonotype itself: This clone may be a read error of a much larger clone one base away. The chain combines TRBV6-6 with TRBJ2-7; D ambiguous. CDR3 length equals 15 residues. Deletions cut 2 bases from V and 0 bases from J, with 11 bases between. CDR1 MNHNY and CDR2 SVGAGI come from the germline V gene (reference sequence). Written as DNA, the CDR3 is TGTGCCAGCAGTTACCCGTCGCACAGCTCCTACGAGCAGTACTTC. Amino acids: CASSYPSHSSYEQYF.